Presented here are 7 T cell receptor beta chains from one specimen sequenced in a study of shared clonotypes between healthy human individuals. Data came from immunoSEQ multiplex PCR; TCRdb stores just in-frame clones and leaves some out. The sample holds more than 550,000 clones, approximately 72% seen once. The sequenced sample was memory CD4+ T cells sorted from blood. Described subset: CD45RA-negative fraction. The source is a woman aged 25-40 years in good health.

The chain carries TRBV28 and TRBJ1-2; D perhaps matches TRBD1 (5 bases). The length of the CDR3 is 17 residues. Trimming removed 5 bases at V and 2 bases at J, with 21 bases between. Germline CDR1 and CDR2: MDHEN and SYDVKM. The CDR3 protein is CASSPPRAGRANYGYTF. The CDR3 bases are TGTGCCAGCAGTCCCCCACGTGCAGGGAGGGCGAACTATGGCTACACCTTC.

The chain carries TRBV6-5 and TRBJ2-5; D is perhaps TRBD1 or TRBD2 (5 bases each). Trimming removed 2 bases from V and 11 bases from J, with 15 bases in between. Germline CDR1 MNHEY, CDR2 SVGAGI. This CDR3 is built from 13 residues. CDR3 coding DNA: TGTGCCAGCAGTTACGGGGCGTTGAGGGAGCAGTACTTC. Translation: CASSYGALREQYF.

DNA of the CDR3: TGTGCCAGCAGCCGGCAGTACTATGGCTACACCTTC. It codes for CASSRQYYGYTF. V gene TRBV7-3 combines with J gene TRBJ1-2; D call uncertain. Germline CDR1 reads SGHTA; CDR2 reads FQGTGA. V was cut by 5 bases and J by 3 bases, with 7 bases left in between. CDR3 length: 12 amino acids.

This chain links TRBV5-1 with TRBJ2-3; the match to TRBD2 covers 10 bases. Germline CDR1 reads SGHRS; CDR2 reads YFSETQ. The junction had 14 bases not matched to a gene; V was cut back by 4 bases and J by 6 bases. CDR3 length equals 17 residues. The CDR3 DNA follows: TGCGCCAGCAGCCCACTATCGACTAGCGGGCCCTCGGATACGCAGTATTTT. It codes for CASSPLSTSGPSDTQYF.

The rearrangement links TRBV5-4 to TRBJ2-1, with TRBD2 matching 10 bases. Unmatched junction bases numbered 5, after V lost 0 bases and J lost 8 bases. This CDR3 contains 15 residues. Germline lookup yields CDR1 SGHNT and CDR2 YYREEE (reference sequence). The DNA of the CDR3 is TGTGCCAGCAGCTTGGCTAGCGGGAGCATGGATGAGCAGTTCTTC. Its protein is CASSLASGSMDEQFF.

In the case of this clone: Other DNA sequences in the sample encode the same CDR3. The genes are TRBV5-1 and TRBJ1-1; D unresolved. The germline CDR1 and CDR2 sequences are SGHRS and YFSETQ. V was cut by 0 bases and J by 0 bases, with 6 bases left in between. The CDR3 sequence is 14 residues long. The CDR3 is CASSLAGMNTEAFF. DNA of the CDR3: TGCGCCAGCAGCTTGGCGGGAATGAACACTGAAGCTTTCTTT.

The chain links TRBV4-2 to TRBJ1-3; a possible D gene is TRBD1 (6 bases). This CDR3 region has 17 residues. Trimming took off 4 bases at V and 4 bases at J, with 20 bases between the two ends. CDR1 is LGHNA and CDR2 is YNFKEQ in the germline V gene. CDR3: CASSPKGEAGGGNTIYF. The CDR3, as DNA: TGTGCCAGCAGCCCTAAGGGGGAGGCCGGCGGAGGAAACACCATATATTTT.